These T cell receptor beta chains were read from a single sample in a study of blood T cells in healthy people across ages. Via MiXCR, TCRdb re-called the 5' RACE reads, giving one row per CDR3 protein. The data show around 600,000 distinct CDR3 sequences, with roughly 43% seen just once and around 24% held by the top ten. Sequences were obtained from blood. These receptors all come from a man at least 80 years old in good health. Both conserved end residues are part of each CDR3. Each record gives: D gene, V gene, J gene, CDR3 protein. D genes are given only for firm matches.

d_call: NA
v_call: TRBV5-6
j_call: TRBJ2-7
cdr3_aa: CASSLVLEYEQYF

d_call: NA
v_call: TRBV20-1
j_call: TRBJ2-7
cdr3_aa: CSARTGKGSYEQYF

d_call: NA
v_call: TRBV20-1
j_call: TRBJ2-3
cdr3_aa: CSATTSSGTDTQYF

d_call: NA
v_call: TRBV10-3
j_call: TRBJ2-4
cdr3_aa: CAISEGHLEQYF

d_call: NA
v_call: TRBV5-1
j_call: TRBJ2-5
cdr3_aa: CASREAETQYF

d_call: TRBD1
v_call: TRBV7-9
j_call: TRBJ2-4
cdr3_aa: CASSSDRGMMAKNIQYF

d_call: NA
v_call: TRBV25-1
j_call: TRBJ2-3
cdr3_aa: CASSELQGVAVTDTQYF

d_call: TRBD1
v_call: TRBV9
j_call: TRBJ1-1
cdr3_aa: CASSETGVAEAFF

d_call: NA
v_call: TRBV7-3
j_call: TRBJ1-2
cdr3_aa: CASSLDGTYGYTF

d_call: NA
v_call: TRBV7-9
j_call: TRBJ2-4
cdr3_aa: CASSPSRDIPKNIQYF

d_call: NA
v_call: TRBV3-1
j_call: NA
cdr3_aa: CASSQWGINEQYF

d_call: TRBD1
v_call: TRBV9
j_call: TRBJ2-1
cdr3_aa: CASSNSGTGGTNEQFF

d_call: NA
v_call: TRBV6-5
j_call: TRBJ1-1
cdr3_aa: CASSYLAEAFF

d_call: NA
v_call: TRBV10-3
j_call: TRBJ1-2
cdr3_aa: CAISEPIYYGYTF

d_call: TRBD2
v_call: TRBV7-2
j_call: TRBJ2-1
cdr3_aa: CASSLASGRGEQFF

d_call: NA
v_call: TRBV7-2
j_call: NA
cdr3_aa: CASSFGREYNEQYF